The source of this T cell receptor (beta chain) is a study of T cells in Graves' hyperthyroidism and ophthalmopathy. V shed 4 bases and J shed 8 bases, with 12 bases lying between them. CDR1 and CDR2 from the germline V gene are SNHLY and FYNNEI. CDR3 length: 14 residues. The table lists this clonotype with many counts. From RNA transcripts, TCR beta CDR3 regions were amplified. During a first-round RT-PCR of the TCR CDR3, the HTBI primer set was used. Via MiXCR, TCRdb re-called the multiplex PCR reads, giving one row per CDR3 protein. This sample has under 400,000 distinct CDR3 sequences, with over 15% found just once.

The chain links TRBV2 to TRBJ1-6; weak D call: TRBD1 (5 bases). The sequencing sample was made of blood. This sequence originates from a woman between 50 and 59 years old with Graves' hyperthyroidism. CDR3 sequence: CASSGGTDYSPLHF. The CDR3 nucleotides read TGTGCCAGCAGTGGGGGGACGGATTATTCACCCCTCCACTTT.